This T cell receptor beta chain was sequenced for a study of Ad26.COV2.S vaccination and SARS-CoV-2 variants. Overall study context: Ad26.COV2.S was injected intramuscularly once or twice, 56 days apart.

CDR3 length: 15 residues. V dropped 6 bases and J dropped 0; count of bases not matched to a gene: 6. The germline V gene encodes CDR1 SEHNR and CDR2 FQNEAQ (reference sequence). About this clone: Its antigen is still unknown.

Study-wide findings and caveats: Measurement of non-spike TCR breadth gave similar results in vaccine and placebo recipients. Post-vaccination breadth of spike-specific CD8+ and CD4+ T cell responses was reportedly substantial.

The protocol was immunoSEQ multiplex PCR, while the TCRdb copy is restricted to in-frame clones and leaves out a portion. The sample shows 400,000 to 450,000 clones, approximately 90% of them seen only once. The treatment denotes: around 19 received Ad26.COV2.S at low or high dose, single or two shots; a few received placebo; per-sample allocation not given. Material that was analyzed had been drawn on day 63 after the first vaccine or placebo injection. This vaccine is an Ad26 vector that expresses the Wuhan-strain SARS-CoV-2 spike. The sequence was collected from a person between 18 and 60 years old who received the Ad26.COV2.S COVID-19 vaccine or a placebo. This material consisted of peripheral blood, taken in a trial of Ad26.COV2.S vaccine versus placebo. This sequence joins TRBV7-9 and TRBJ1-1, with 8 bases that match TRBD1. CDR3 coding DNA: TGTGCCAGCAGTTTTACAGGGGGGGTGAACACTGAAGCTTTCTTT. Amino acids: CASSFTGGVNTEAFF. Complete variable domain (other parts from reference TRBV7-9 and TRBJ1-1): DTGVSQNPRHKITKRGQNVTFRCDPISEHNRLYWYRQTLGQGPEFLTYFQNEAQLEKSRLLSDRFSAERPKGSFSTLEIQRTEQGDSAMYLCASSFTGGVNTEAFFGQGTRLTVV.